The following is a T cell receptor beta chain sequence with its context. The antigen is unknown. The record originates from a study of cytomegalovirus exposure and HLA in healthy donors. About the research overall: Prior work identified 117 million unique TCR beta sequences in about 179 million T cells.

Study observations and caveats: Published work reported that the classifier diagnosed cytomegalovirus status with high specificity and sensitivity. Compared with the roughly 700-donor mean, an Asian-associated ancestry cluster reportedly had fewer N-insertions, according to a later analysis.

PCR amplification relied on 60 Vbeta primers (plus 13 Jbeta primers). Here immunoSEQ multiplex PCR was the method, and the copy in TCRdb shows in-frame clones only, minus some. Counted here are over 150,000 clones, over 75% occurring once; the ten biggest clones make up 1.5% to 2%. Trimming cost V 5 bases and J 5 bases, with 7 bases left between them. CDR1 and CDR2 from the germline V gene are MNHNS and SASEGT. The CDR3 sequence is 12 residues long. This chain links TRBV6-1 with TRBJ1-5; D is unclear. The sample comprised PBMCs. The origin of this receptor is a woman in her late teens or twenties in good health and CMV-seronegative. Written as DNA, the CDR3 is TGTGCCAGCAGTCTCAGTTATCAGCCCCAGCATTTT. This gives the protein CASSLSYQPQHF.